This TCR beta chain was captured by sequencing in a study of CD8+CD57+ T cells in acquired aplastic anemia. Study conclusions and caveats: Overlapping CD8+ CDR3 repertoires of patients and controls contained under 30 shared sequences.

Whoever was chosen for sequencing had shown CD8+CD57+ cell expansion by flow cytometry. Genomic DNA served as template for TCR beta VDJ and CDR3 profiling. TCRdb analysed the reads with MiXCR anew, one entry per CDR3 protein. The table has 150,000 to 200,000 distinct CDR3 sequences, approximately 48% seen once; the top ten hold roughly 13%. Concerning this clonotype: As yet, its antigen is unknown.

This CDR3 has 16 amino acids. V lost 2 bases, J lost 2 bases, and 15 bases lay in between. Germline CDR1 is SGHVS and CDR2 is FQNEAQ. The sequence came from a human donor with aplastic anemia. This rearrangement joins TRBV7-8 to TRBJ1-1, with D hard to call. Sample: sorted CD4+, CD8+, or CD8+CD57+ T cells (not recorded which) from PBMCs. CDR3 coding DNA: TGTGCCAGCAGCTTAACCTTGGCCGGGGTAAACACTGAAGCTTTCTTT. Translated, it gives CASSLTLAGVNTEAFF.